The clone carrying this TCR beta chain was seen more than once but under ten times. TCRdb redid the calling of the 5' RACE reads with MiXCR, one entry per CDR3 protein. The sample lists 410,000 or so distinct CDR3 sequences, around 18% occurring once. V was cut by 0 bases and J by 6 bases, with 10 bases left in between. The CDR3 loop spans 14 amino acids. Germline V gene data show CDR1 as SGHRS and CDR2 as YFSETQ. The source of the sample is a study of identical twins. This TCR came from a man aged 45-65 years in good health. The gene calls are TRBV5-1 and TRBJ2-4; D is undetermined. The sequenced sample was naive T cells sorted from blood. The CDR3 loop reads CASSLESELNIQYF. DNA for the CDR3: TGCGCCAGCAGCTTGGAATCAGAATTAAACATTCAGTACTTC. The full variable domain, rest sourced from reference TRBV5-1 and TRBJ2-4, is KAGVTQTPRYLIKTRGQQVTLSCSPISGHRSVSWYQQTPGQGLQFLFEYFSETQRNKGNFPGRFSGRQFSNSRSEMNVSTLELGDSALYLCASSLESELNIQYFGAGTRLSVL.